Below are 26 T cell receptor beta chains sequenced from a single sample in a study of blood T cell repertoires in COVID-19. Profiling relied on immunoSEQ multiplex PCR, and the TCRdb table lists in-frame clones only, not all of them. The sample holds 30,000 to 45,000 clones, around three quarters seen once. The specimen was peripheral blood. The receptor source for this set is a man aged 55 to 70 with active COVID-19.

The V and J genes are TRBV7-2 and TRBJ1-2; TRBD1 aligns across 7 bases. V was pared by 5 bases and J by 6 bases, with 9 bases of the junction left unmatched. CDR3 length: 14 residues. Germline V gene lookup returns CDR1 SGHTA and CDR2 FQGNSA. DNA for the CDR3: TGTGCCAGCAGCAAACGGACAGGTGGGAATGGCTACACCTTC. Amino acids: CASSKRTGGNGYTF.

This chain links TRBV10-3 with TRBJ1-5; the D is unclear. Deletions cut 2 bases from V and 7 bases from J, with 12 bases between. This CDR3 is 14 amino acids long. Germline V gene data show CDR1 as ENHRY and CDR2 as SYGVKD. This chain's CDR3 is CAISEAGRGQPQHF. The CDR3 DNA reads as TGTGCCATCAGTGAGGCGGGGAGAGGCCAGCCCCAGCATTTT.

The chain couples TRBV6-4 to TRBJ1-4; tentative D call: TRBD1 (6 bases). The germline V and J ends were trimmed by 6 bases and 0 bases, with 17 bases remaining between them. The CDR3 contains 17 residues. The germline gives CDR1 MRHNA, CDR2 SNTAGT. The CDR3: CASRRWRGGPTNEKLFF. The CDR3 DNA sequence: TGTGCCAGCAGGCGGTGGAGGGGGGGCCCAACTAATGAAAAACTGTTTTTT.

The V and J genes are TRBV5-5 and TRBJ2-3; weak D call: TRBD2 (5 bases). Germline V gene sequence: CDR1 SGHKS, CDR2 YYEKEE (reference sequence). Trimming removed 2 bases at V and 0 bases at J, with 7 bases between. This CDR3 is built from 14 residues. Here the CDR3 DNA reads TGTGCCAGCAGCTTCGGGGTTAGCACAGATACGCAGTATTTT. As protein: CASSFGVSTDTQYF.

This chain connects TRBV2 to TRBJ2-3, with D perhaps TRBD2 (7 bases). V was cut by 7 bases and J by 1 base, with 18 bases left in between. Germline lookup yields CDR1 SNHLY and CDR2 FYNNEI. The CDR3 is 16 residues long. The CDR3 sequence is CASTVGGVTRTDTQYF. The CDR3 DNA sequence: TGTGCCAGCACCGTAGGGGGGGTGACTCGCACAGATACGCAGTATTTT.

The V call is TRBV6-6, the J call TRBJ1-4; 10 bases are shared with TRBD1. The germline CDR1 and CDR2 sequences are MNHNY and SVGAGI (reference sequence). V was clipped by 6 bases and J by 3 bases; unmatched bases: 10. This CDR3 has 17 amino acids. In nucleotides, the CDR3 is TGTGCCAGCAGGCGATCCGGGACAGGGGTATCTAATGAAAAACTGTTTTTT. This encodes CASRRSGTGVSNEKLFF.

The gene calls are TRBV29-1 and TRBJ2-3; D gene unclear. Germline V gives CDR1 SQVTM, CDR2 ANQGSEA. V was clipped by 7 bases and J by 4 bases, with 9 bases between them. The CDR3 runs 11 residues. The DNA of the CDR3 is TGCAGCGCCGACTTAGCAGATACGCAGTATTTT. Encoded protein: CSADLADTQYF.

This clone was counted between two and nine times. The chain is built from TRBV30 and TRBJ2-3; TRBD1 is a possible D gene (6 bases). The CDR3 length is 13 residues. Trimming removed 2 bases from V and 3 bases from J, with 9 bases in between. CDR1 GTSNPN and CDR2 SVGIG come from the germline V gene (reference sequence). Here the CDR3 DNA reads TGTGCCTGGAGTACGAGGGGGACAGATACGCAGTATTTT. It encodes CAWSTRGTDTQYF.

CDR3 protein: CAWRVAGVGTQYF. The CDR3 DNA follows: TGTGCCTGGAGGGTAGCGGGAGTCGGGACCCAGTACTTC. The rearrangement uses TRBV30 and TRBJ2-5; 9 bases align to TRBD2. V trimming: 3 bases; J trimming: 7 bases; junction bases outside the gene matches: 6. This CDR3 has 13 residues. The germline V gene has CDR1 GTSNPN and CDR2 SVGIG (reference sequence).

The sample holds one count of this clone. This chain uses TRBV18 with TRBJ2-3; 9 nucleotides match TRBD2. This CDR3 is 16 amino acids long. CDR1 and CDR2 from the germline V gene are KGHSH and LQKENI. V was clipped by 3 bases and J by 4 bases; unmatched bases: 8. The CDR3 DNA follows: TGTGCCAGCTCACCCAGCCATAGCGGGAGTTCAGATACGCAGTATTTT. Amino acid sequence: CASSPSHSGSSDTQYF.

The gene calls are TRBV2 and TRBJ1-6; D perhaps matches TRBD1 (6 bases). The CDR3 contains 17 residues. Germline values: CDR1 SNHLY, CDR2 FYNNEI. The V end was cut by 6 bases, the J end by 7 bases, with 22 bases between. CDR3 region: CASRPNLGAGDNSPLHF. The CDR3, as DNA: TGTGCCAGCAGGCCCAACCTGGGGGCGGGAGACAATTCACCCCTCCACTTT.

This chain links TRBV5-1 with TRBJ1-1; TRBD1 aligns across 11 bases. There are 13 residues in the CDR3. The V segment lost 3 bases and the J segment 8 bases; nucleotides outside the gene matches: 3. Germline V gene lookup returns CDR1 SGHRS and CDR2 YFSETQ. The CDR3 is CASSWGQGGEAFF. In DNA form, the CDR3 reads TGCGCCAGCAGCTGGGGACAGGGGGGAGAAGCTTTCTTT. The full variable domain, in which reference TRBV5-1 and TRBJ1-1 provide the parts outside the CDR3, is KAGVTQTPRYLIKTRGQQVTLSCSPISGHRSVSWYQQTPGQGLQFLFEYFSETQRNKGNFPGRFSGRQFSNSRSEMNVSTLELGDSALYLCASSWGQGGEAFFGQGTRLTVV.

Only a few counts were recorded for this clone. V and J are TRBV7-2 and TRBJ1-1; 8 bases are a match to TRBD1. Per the germline V gene, CDR1 is SGHTA and CDR2 is FQGNSA. This CDR3 is 15 amino acids long. V was pared by 0 bases and J by 7 bases, with 7 bases of the junction left unmatched. The CDR3 nucleotides are TGTGCCAGCAGCTTAGCTACAGGGGGTCGGAGTGAAGCTTTCTTT. This sequence encodes CASSLATGGRSEAFF.

V usage is TRBV7-2 and J usage is TRBJ2-7, with 9 nucleotides matching TRBD2. The ends lost 5 bases at V and 3 bases at J; junction bases unmatched: 8. The CDR3 consists of 15 residues. Germline assignment: CDR1 SGHTA and CDR2 FQGNSA. The CDR3 sequence is CASSQGIAGVYEQYF. The CDR3 DNA follows: TGTGCCAGCAGCCAGGGGATAGCGGGGGTCTACGAGCAGTACTTC.

The V gene is TRBV5-4, the J gene TRBJ2-1, with TRBD1 matching 10 bases. Germline CDR1 is SGHNT and CDR2 is YYREEE (reference sequence). V was pared by 3 bases and J by 6 bases, with 3 bases of the junction left unmatched. This CDR3 spans 14 amino acids. The CDR3 reads CASSSGTGVNEQFF. The CDR3 coding sequence is TGTGCCAGCAGCTCCGGGACAGGGGTCAATGAGCAGTTCTTC.

This chain connects TRBV9 to TRBJ2-2, with 8 bases matching TRBD2. This CDR3 has 17 amino acids. Germline V gives CDR1 SGDLS, CDR2 YYNGEE. J lost 2 bases, V lost 4 bases, and 10 bases had no gene match. The CDR3 region is CASSSPERGPNTGELFF. The CDR3 nucleotides are TGTGCCAGCAGCTCCCCAGAGCGGGGGCCCAACACCGGGGAGCTGTTTTTT.

In this sample, this clone turned up a few times. The chain has TRBV7-2 and TRBJ2-1, with 11 bases identical to TRBD2. Germline V gives CDR1 SGHTA, CDR2 FQGNSA. Germline trimming cut 5 bases from V and 7 bases from J; bases unmatched to any gene: 13. The CDR3 is 17 amino acids. CDR3 bases: TGTGCCAGCAGCAGCGGGACTAGCGGATTTCGAGGGAATGAGCAGTTCTTC. This codes for CASSSGTSGFRGNEQFF.

The rearrangement uses TRBV30 and TRBJ1-1; 7 bases align to TRBD1. This CDR3 spans 16 amino acids. Per germline, CDR1 GTSNPN and CDR2 SVGIG (reference sequence). With 5 bases clipped from V and 0 bases from J, the junction kept 12 bases outside the gene matches. CDR3 nucleotide sequence: TGTGCCTGGGGGGACAGTGTGGGACTAATGAACACTGAAGCTTTCTTT. It codes for CAWGDSVGLMNTEAFF.

The V gene is TRBV7-2, the J gene TRBJ2-7; 10 nucleotides line up with TRBD2. Trimming took 5 bases from V and 7 from J; bases not matched to a gene: 11. There are 15 residues in the CDR3. Germline assignment: CDR1 SGHTA and CDR2 FQGNSA. CDR3 sequence reads: CASSPQSGRAGEQYF. CDR3 nucleotide sequence: TGTGCCAGCAGCCCCCAGAGCGGGAGGGCCGGGGAGCAGTACTTC.

In this sample, this clone turned up once. The chain uses TRBV6-1 and TRBJ2-1; D unresolved. The germline gives CDR1 MNHNS, CDR2 SASEGT. The CDR3 loop spans 16 amino acids. V was trimmed by 0 bases and J by 0 bases, leaving 9 bases between them. This chain's CDR3 is CASSEALGLSYNEQFF. The CDR3 nucleotides read TGTGCCAGCAGTGAAGCGCTTGGGCTCTCCTACAATGAGCAGTTCTTC.

The chain is built from TRBV7-2 and TRBJ2-1, with D perhaps matching TRBD1 (5 bases). The CDR3 sequence is 15 residues long. The V gene's germline CDR1 is SGHTA and CDR2 FQGNSA. Trimming cost V 5 bases and J 0 bases, with 11 bases left between them. CDR3 sequence reads: CASSTRQFSYNEQFF. The DNA for the CDR3 is TGTGCCAGCAGCACCCGACAGTTCTCCTACAATGAGCAGTTCTTC.

This sequence joins TRBV30 and TRBJ1-1; TRBD1 is a possible D gene (5 bases). Germline values: CDR1 GTSNPN, CDR2 SVGIG (reference sequence). This CDR3 has 13 residues. The V and J ends lost 8 bases and 2 bases respectively, with 15 bases between them. The CDR3 nucleotides read TGTGCCCGCCCCGGGGGGTATAACACTGAAGCTTTCTTT. Protein product: CARPGGYNTEAFF.

CDR3 residues: CASSLRSRGNNSPLHF. CDR3 sequence (DNA): TGTGCCAGCAGCTTAAGGAGCAGGGGAAATAATTCACCCCTCCACTTT. This chain joins TRBV5-6 and TRBJ1-6, with D perhaps matching TRBD1 (6 bases). The CDR3 has 16 residues. The V end lost 2 bases, the J end lost 5 bases, and 14 bases lay between the germline ends. Germline CDR1 reads SGHDT; CDR2 reads YYEEEE.

V usage is TRBV29-1 and J usage is TRBJ2-7; TRBD1 aligns across 11 bases. The CDR3 consists of 14 residues. The germline V gene encodes CDR1 SQVTM and CDR2 ANQGSEA. V trimming: 5 bases; J trimming: 4 bases; junction bases outside the gene matches: 7. CDR3 amino acids: CSVTRTGGMYEQYF. CDR3 DNA sequence: TGCAGCGTTACCCGGACAGGGGGCATGTACGAGCAGTACTTC.

The chain recombines TRBV9 with TRBJ2-1; D is uncertain. V lost 4 bases, J lost 0 bases, and 11 bases lay in between. Germline V gene sequence: CDR1 SGDLS, CDR2 YYNGEE. The CDR3 runs to 15 residues. The CDR3: CASSSGWSSYNEQFF. The CDR3 DNA follows: TGTGCCAGCAGCTCTGGCTGGAGCTCCTACAATGAGCAGTTCTTC.

The chain uses TRBV7-2 and TRBJ1-2, with D tentatively TRBD1 (5 bases). The CDR3 covers 14 residues. V lost 4 bases to trimming and J lost 6 bases, with 15 bases between them. Looked up from germline, CDR1 is SGHTA and CDR2 is FQGNSA. The CDR3 DNA is TGTGCCAGCAGCTGGGGCCAAGGGCAGAATGGCTACACCTTC. Protein product: CASSWGQGQNGYTF.